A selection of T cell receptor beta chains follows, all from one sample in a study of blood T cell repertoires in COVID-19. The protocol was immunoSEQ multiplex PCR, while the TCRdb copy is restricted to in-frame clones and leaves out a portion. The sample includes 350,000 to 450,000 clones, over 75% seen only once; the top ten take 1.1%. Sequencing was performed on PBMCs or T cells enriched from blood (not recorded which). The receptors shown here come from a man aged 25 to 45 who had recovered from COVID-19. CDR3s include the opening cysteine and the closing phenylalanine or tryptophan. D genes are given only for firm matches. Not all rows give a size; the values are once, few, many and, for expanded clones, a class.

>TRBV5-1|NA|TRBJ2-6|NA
TGCGCCAGCAGCTTGGCACAGAGCTCTGGGGCCAACGTCCTGACTTTC
CASSLAQSSGANVLTF
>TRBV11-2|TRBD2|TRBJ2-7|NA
TGTGCCAGCCAGGGACTACCATCCTACGAGCAGTACTTC
CASQGLPSYEQYF
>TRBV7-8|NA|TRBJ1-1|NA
TGTGCCAGCAGCACGGAACCGACAGGCACTGAAGCTTTCTTT
CASSTEPTGTEAFF
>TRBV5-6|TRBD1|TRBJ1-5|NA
TGTGCCAGCAGTATAGGACAGGGCATTCAGCCCCAGCATTTT
CASSIGQGIQPQHF
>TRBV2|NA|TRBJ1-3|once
TGTGCCAGCAGTGAGGCATTTGGAAACACCATATATTTT
CASSEAFGNTIYF
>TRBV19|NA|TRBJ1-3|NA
TGTGCCAGTAGTATTTGGGCCTCCTCTGGAAACACCATATATTTT
CASSIWASSGNTIYF
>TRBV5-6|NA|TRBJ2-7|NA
TGTGCCAGCAGCTTACGGGGTCGCTACGAGCAGTACTTC
CASSLRGRYEQYF
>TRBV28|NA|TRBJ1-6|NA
TGTGCCAGCAGTTTGACGTCAAGGGGGAATTCACCCCTCCACTTT
CASSLTSRGNSPLHF
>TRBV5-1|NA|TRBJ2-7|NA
TGCGCCAGCAGCACTACAGGATACTACGAGCAGTACTTC
CASSTTGYYEQYF
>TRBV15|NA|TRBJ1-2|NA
TGTGCCACCAGCAGAGACCAGGTCTATGGCTACACCTTC
CATSRDQVYGYTF
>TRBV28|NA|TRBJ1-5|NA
TGTGCCAGCGGGGGACAAACCAATCAGCCCCAGCATTTT
CASGGQTNQPQHF
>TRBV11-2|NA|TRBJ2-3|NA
TGTGCCAGCAGCTTAGGTTTACAGGGCGATACGCAGTATTTT
CASSLGLQGDTQYF
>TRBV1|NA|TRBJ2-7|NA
TGCACCAGACCAGCGCCCTACGAGCAGTACTTC
CTRPAPYEQYF
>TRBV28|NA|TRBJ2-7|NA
TGTGCCAGCAGCCATGACAGGTGGGTGCTCTCTGACGAGCAGTACTTC
CASSHDRWVLSDEQYF
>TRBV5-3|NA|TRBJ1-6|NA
TGTGTCAGAAGCCTCCGGCGGAGGGATGTTTCACCCCTCCACTTT
CVRSLRRRDVSPLHF
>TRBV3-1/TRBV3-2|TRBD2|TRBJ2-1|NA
TGTGCCAGCAGCCAAGATTTGCTAGCGGGAGGTAATGAGCAGTTCTTC
CASSQDLLAGGNEQFF
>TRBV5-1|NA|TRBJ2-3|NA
TGCGCCAGCAGCCGAAATGTGGAGGATACGCAGTATTTT
CASSRNVEDTQYF
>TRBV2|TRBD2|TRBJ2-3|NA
TGTGCCAGCAGCGGGACTAGCGGGACCACAGATACGCAGTATTTT
CASSGTSGTTDTQYF
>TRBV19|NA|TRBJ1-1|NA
TGTGCCAGTAGTATCCGCGGGACGGCGAACACTGAAGCTTTCTTT
CASSIRGTANTEAFF
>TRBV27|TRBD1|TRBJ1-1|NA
TGTGCCAGCAGCGAACACTGGACAGGGGAAAGCACTGAAGCTTTCTTT
CASSEHWTGESTEAFF
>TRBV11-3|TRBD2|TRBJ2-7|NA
TGTGCCAGCAGCCGTGGTATAGCGGGAGGCTACGAGCAGTACTTC
CASSRGIAGGYEQYF
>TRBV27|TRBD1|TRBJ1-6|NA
TGTGCCAGCAGTTTCGACAGGGTTGGTTCACCCCTCCACTTT
CASSFDRVGSPLHF
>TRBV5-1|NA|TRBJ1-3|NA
TGCGCCAGCAGCCCGGGACTTGCTGGAAACACCATATATTTT
CASSPGLAGNTIYF
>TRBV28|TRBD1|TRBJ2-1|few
TGTGCCAGCAGACAAACAGGGGATAATGAGCAGTTCTTC
CASRQTGDNEQFF
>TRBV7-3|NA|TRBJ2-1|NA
TGTGCCAGCGCCGGGAAAGCTGCGGCGGTACATGAGCAGTTCTTC
CASAGKAAAVHEQFF
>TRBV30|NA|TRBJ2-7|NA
TGTGCCTGGAGTATCGGAGGGATCCCCTACGAGCAGTACTTC
CAWSIGGIPYEQYF
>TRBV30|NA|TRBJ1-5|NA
TGTGCCTGGGATACGGGGTATAGCAATCAGCCCCAGCATTTT
CAWDTGYSNQPQHF
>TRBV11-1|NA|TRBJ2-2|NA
TGTGCCAGCAGCTTAGGGGTAGGGAGCACCGGGGAGCTGTTTTTT
CASSLGVGSTGELFF
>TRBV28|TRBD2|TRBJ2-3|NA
TGTGCCAGCAGTCCACAATTGACTAGCGCGAGCACAGATACGCAGTATTTT
CASSPQLTSASTDTQYF
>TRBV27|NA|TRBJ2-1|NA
TGTGCCAGCAGTTTATCGTCGGGAAATGAGCAGTTCTTC
CASSLSSGNEQFF
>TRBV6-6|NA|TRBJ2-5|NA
TGTGCCAGCAGTTCTGGGACATACCAAGAGACCCAGTACTTC
CASSSGTYQETQYF
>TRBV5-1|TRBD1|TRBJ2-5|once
TGCGCCAGCAGCTTGGCCAGGGACAGGGAGACCCAGTACTTC
CASSLARDRETQYF
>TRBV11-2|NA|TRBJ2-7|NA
TGTGCCAGCGGCAGCTCCTACGAGCAGTACTTC
CASGSSYEQYF
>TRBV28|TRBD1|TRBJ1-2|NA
TGTGCCAGCAGACGGACAGGGCCTAGCTATGGCTACACCTTC
CASRRTGPSYGYTF
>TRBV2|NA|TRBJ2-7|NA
TGTGCCAGCAGTGAAGCGGCCCTCCGGTACTTC
CASSEAALRYF
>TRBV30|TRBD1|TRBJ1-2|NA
TGTGCCTGGACCCCCAACAGGGGCATCTATGGCTACACCTTC
CAWTPNRGIYGYTF
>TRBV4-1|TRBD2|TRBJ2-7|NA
TGCGCCAGCAGCCAACCTAGCGGGAGGTTCTACGAGCAGTACTTC
CASSQPSGRFYEQYF
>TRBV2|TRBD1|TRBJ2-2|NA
TGTGCCAGCAGTGCGCTGGCAGGGGGTTACGGGGAGCTGTTTTTT
CASSALAGGYGELFF
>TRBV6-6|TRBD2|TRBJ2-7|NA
TGTGCCAGCGTAAGCGGGGCCTACGAGCAGTACTTC
CASVSGAYEQYF
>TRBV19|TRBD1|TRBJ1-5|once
TGTGCCAGTAGTATGAGGGGGACAGTCCATAATCAGCCCCAGCATTTT
CASSMRGTVHNQPQHF
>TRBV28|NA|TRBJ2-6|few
TGTGCCAGCAGTCTCTCTGGGGCCAACGTCCTGACTTTC
CASSLSGANVLTF
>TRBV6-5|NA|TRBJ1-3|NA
TGTGCCAGCAGTACAGCCGACTCTGGAAACACCATATATTTT
CASSTADSGNTIYF
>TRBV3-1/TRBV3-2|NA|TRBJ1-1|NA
TGTGCCAGCAGCCAACAGATGAACACTGAAGCTTTCTTT
CASSQQMNTEAFF
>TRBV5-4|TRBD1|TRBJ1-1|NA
TGTGCCAGCAGCTTGCCGGGACAGGAGAACACTGAAGCTTTCTTT
CASSLPGQENTEAFF
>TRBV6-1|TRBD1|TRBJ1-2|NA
TGTGCCAGCAGTGCCGGACAGGGGGCCCCTTGGTATGGCTACACCTTC
CASSAGQGAPWYGYTF
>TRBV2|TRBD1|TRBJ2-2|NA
TGTGCCAGCAGGCCCGGGACAGGGGGGGTCACCGGGGAGCTGTTTTTT
CASRPGTGGVTGELFF
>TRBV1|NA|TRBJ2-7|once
TGCACCAGCAGCAAGGGGGTGTTCAGGAGGGAGCAGTACTTC
CTSSKGVFRREQYF
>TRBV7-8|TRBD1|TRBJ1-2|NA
TGTGCCAGCAGCCCGGACAGGGAACGCTATGGCTACACCTTC
CASSPDRERYGYTF
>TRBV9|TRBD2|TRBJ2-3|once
TGTGCCAGCAGCCCCCTAGCGGGAGTAGGCACAGATACGCAGTATTTT
CASSPLAGVGTDTQYF
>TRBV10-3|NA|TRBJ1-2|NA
TGTGCCATCAGTGAGTCAGCCTATGGCTACACCTTC
CAISESAYGYTF
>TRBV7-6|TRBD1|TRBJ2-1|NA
TGTGCCAGCACCCTGGAGGGACAGGGGCAGGGTGAGCAGTTCTTC
CASTLEGQGQGEQFF
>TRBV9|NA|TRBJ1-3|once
TGTGCCAGCAGCGTAGCTCTGGTAGAGGCTGGAAACACCATATATTTT
CASSVALVEAGNTIYF
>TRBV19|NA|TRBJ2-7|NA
TGTGCCAGTAGTATCATGAGGGCAACCGATAGCTCCTACGAGCAGTACTTC
CASSIMRATDSSYEQYF
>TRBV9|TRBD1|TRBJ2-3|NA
TGTGCCAGCAGCCTCTTGACAGGGGATACAGATACGCAGTATTTT
CASSLLTGDTDTQYF